This T cell receptor (beta chain) was found in a study of T cells in Graves' hyperthyroidism and ophthalmopathy. From RNA transcripts, TCR beta CDR3 regions were amplified. A set of HTBI primers served as the primers for a first-round RT-PCR of the TCR CDR3. TCRdb re-called the multiplex PCR reads through MiXCR, storing one row per CDR3 protein. The data contain some 150,000 distinct CDR3 sequences, roughly a fifth of them seen just once; the ten biggest clones take up 67%. Patients aged 18 to 65 had newly diagnosed hyperthyroidism of under 2 months' duration. Germline values: CDR1 SNHLY, CDR2 FYNNEI. This CDR3 has 12 residues.

The sample taken for sequencing was blood. The origin of this receptor is a woman between 45 and 60 years old with Graves' hyperthyroidism that later progressed to Graves' ophthalmopathy. The chain is built from TRBV2 and TRBJ1-2; 8 nucleotides agree with TRBD1. The CDR3 DNA follows: TGTACCTACAGGGGGGGAAACTATGGCTACACCTTC. Its translation is CTYRGGNYGYTF.